One and the same sample provided the 7 T cell receptor beta chains below, sequenced in a study of cytomegalovirus exposure and HLA in healthy donors. PCR used 60 Vbeta primers and 13 Jbeta primers. Method: immunoSEQ multiplex PCR; TCRdb's copy keeps in-frame clones and lacks some. The sample lists over 150,000 clones; around 79% were seen once. The sequenced sample consisted of PBMCs. These receptor sequences come from a man aged 18 to 29 in good health and CMV-seronegative.

The rearrangement uses TRBV5-1 and TRBJ2-1, with a tentative D call TRBD1 (6 bases). Trimming took off 0 bases at V and 10 bases at J, with 11 bases between the two ends. This CDR3 is 13 amino acids long. CDR1 and CDR2 (germline): SGHRS, YFSETQ. As DNA, the CDR3 is TGCGCCAGCAGCTTGGGACAGGTAGGGGAGCAGTTCTTC. Translation: CASSLGQVGEQFF.

This clone was counted a few times. The chain has TRBV5-1 and TRBJ1-3, with 12 bases aligning to TRBD1. CDR3 size: 14 residues. Trimming took 4 bases from V and 4 from J; bases not matched to a gene: 0. The V gene's germline CDR1 is SGHRS and CDR2 YFSETQ. This CDR3 is CASSGTGGGNTIYF. In nucleotides, the CDR3 is TGCGCCAGCAGCGGGACAGGGGGCGGAAACACCATATATTTT.

The chain combines TRBV7-9 with TRBJ2-1; a possible D gene is TRBD2 (6 bases). The CDR3 has 14 residues. CDR1 is SEHNR, CDR2 FQNEAQ, per germline (reference sequence). Trimming left V 5 bases short and J 6 bases short, with 14 bases between. DNA for the CDR3: TGTGCCAGCAGCGGCGGGACTTGGGGCAATGAGCAGTTCTTC. It is translated as CASSGGTWGNEQFF.

The CDR3 here is CASSLQGNYGYTF. CDR3 sequence (DNA): TGTGCCAGCAGTCTACAGGGGAACTATGGCTACACCTTC. The chain has TRBV28 and TRBJ1-2; 7 bases are a match to TRBD1. CDR3 length: 13 residues. After removal of 5 bases from V and 2 bases from J, the junction contained 2 bases not matched to a gene. CDR1 and CDR2 from the germline V gene are MDHEN and SYDVKM.

This clone showed up just a few times. The V and J genes are TRBV30 and TRBJ2-3, with TRBD1 matching 8 bases. CDR3 size: 16 residues. Germline lookup yields CDR1 GTSNPN and CDR2 SVGIG (reference sequence). J was trimmed by 4 bases and V by 1 base; bases with no gene match: 10. The CDR3 loop reads CAWSGSGSGGADTQYF. DNA of the CDR3: TGTGCCTGGAGTGGATCGGGATCAGGGGGCGCAGATACGCAGTATTTT.

The chain links TRBV6-6 to TRBJ2-5; 8 nucleotides align to TRBD1. TRBJ2-7 explains the end of the DNA better; the J call may be wrong. Germline CDR1 and CDR2: MNHNY and SVGAGI (reference sequence). This CDR3 contains 14 residues. The DNA for the CDR3 is TGTGCCAGCAGTCCCCTGGACAGGGCCCACGAGCAGTACTTC. Its protein product is CASSPLDRAHEQYF.

The chain employs TRBV7-2 and TRBJ2-1; 7 bases match TRBD2. J was trimmed by 8 bases and V by 5 bases; bases with no gene match: 15. Germline CDR1 is SGHTA and CDR2 is FQGNSA. The length of the CDR3 is 16 residues. The CDR3 is CASSRAGGRMGDEQFF. The CDR3 nucleotides read TGTGCCAGCAGCCGTGCGGGCGGGAGAATGGGTGATGAGCAGTTCTTC.